These 15 T cell receptor beta chains were all obtained from the same sample, sequenced in a study of T-cell memory formation after mild COVID-19. MiXCR, run by TCRdb on the 5' RACE reads, gives a single entry per CDR3 protein. The data hold 190,000 or so distinct CDR3 sequences, with around 26% observed a single time. The sample taken for sequencing was PBMCs or a T cell subset sorted from them (not recorded which). The receptors were sampled from an adult woman who had mild COVID-19 (a few samples of this study predate the infection). Cell type and time point are not known.

This clonotype was recorded a few times. The J gene is TRBJ2-3, the V gene TRBV7-2; the D gene is possibly TRBD2 (5 bases). The V gene lost 1 base and the J gene lost 5 bases, with 7 bases spanning the gap. This CDR3 has 13 residues. The germline gives CDR1 SGHTA, CDR2 FQGNSA. CDR3: CASSLGGRDTQYF. Here the CDR3 DNA reads TGTGCCAGCAGCTTAGGAGGGAGAGATACGCAGTATTTT.

This clonotype was counted a few times. This sequence joins TRBV6-1 and TRBJ1-5, with 7 bases lining up with TRBD1. CDR1 is MNHNS, CDR2 SASEGT, per germline. V was clipped by 6 bases and J by 6 bases; unmatched bases: 5. This CDR3 comprises 13 residues. This chain's CDR3 is CASREQGVQPQHF. CDR3 coding DNA: TGTGCCAGCAGGGAGCAGGGGGTTCAGCCCCAGCATTTT.

This clonotype was observed a few times. The chain carries TRBV5-1 and TRBJ2-7; the match to TRBD1 covers 12 bases. Germline CDR1 is SGHRS and CDR2 is YFSETQ. J was trimmed by 6 bases and V by 3 bases; bases with no gene match: 10. The CDR3 is 16 amino acids. Here the CDR3 DNA reads TGCGCCAGCAGCTGGGGAAGAGGGACAGGGGGCGGCGAGCAGTACTTC. Amino acid sequence: CASSWGRGTGGGEQYF.

This chain links TRBV15 with TRBJ2-3, with 7 bases identical to TRBD2. V gave up 0 bases and J gave up 8 bases; unmatched junction bases: 11. Per germline, CDR1 LNHNV and CDR2 YYDKDF (reference sequence). The CDR3 spans 16 residues. The CDR3 spells CATSREVWREQGTQYF. The CDR3, as DNA: TGTGCCACCAGCAGAGAGGTTTGGCGGGAGCAGGGTACGCAGTATTTT.

CDR3 residues: CASSFLTGLNTEAFF. For the CDR3, the DNA is TGTGCCAGTAGTTTCCTGACAGGACTGAACACTGAAGCTTTCTTT. The gene calls are TRBV19 and TRBJ1-1; possibly TRBD1 for D (6 bases). Germline lookup yields CDR1 LNHDA and CDR2 SQIVND (reference sequence). V was clipped by 5 bases and J by 0 bases, with 13 bases between them. The CDR3 sequence is 15 residues long.

This clonotype was observed a handful of times. The CDR3 DNA follows: TGCGCCAGCAGTACGGACGGATACACAGATACGCAGTATTTT. This translates into CASSTDGYTDTQYF. The rearrangement uses TRBV5-1 and TRBJ2-3; D is undetermined. There are 14 residues in the CDR3. Trimming stripped 5 bases from V and 2 bases from J, with 12 bases between. Germline V gene sequence: CDR1 SGHRS, CDR2 YFSETQ.

A word on this clonotype: At one of its ends the junction is not consistent with the germline gene, which may arise from a read error. V usage is TRBV11-3 and J usage is TRBJ2-1, with D possibly being TRBD2 (5 bases). This CDR3 spans 13 amino acids. Germline loops: CDR1 SGHNT, CDR2 YENEEA. The CDR3 nucleotides are TGTGCCAGCAGCCTAGAGGTTAGCGATGAGCAGTTCTTC. This codes for CASSLEVSDEQFF.

This clonotype was recorded a few times. The chain uses TRBV5-1 and TRBJ2-1; D may correspond to TRBD1 or TRBD2 (5 bases each). The V and J ends lost 4 bases and 8 bases respectively, with 22 bases between them. Germline lookup yields CDR1 SGHRS and CDR2 YFSETQ. This CDR3 contains 16 residues. The CDR3 region is CASSDPGQGSTDEQFF. CDR3 in DNA: TGCGCCAGCAGCGACCCGGGGCAGGGATCCACCGATGAGCAGTTCTTC.

This clonotype has only a few counts. The chain uses TRBV7-7 and TRBJ2-1; weak D call: TRBD2 (5 bases). CDR1 is SSHAT, CDR2 FNYEAQ, per germline (reference sequence). There are 14 residues in the CDR3. V was pared by 1 base and J by 4 bases, with 8 bases between. CDR3 residues: CASSLDGVYNEQFF. In nucleotides, the CDR3 is TGTGCCAGCAGCTTAGACGGGGTTTACAATGAGCAGTTCTTC.

This clonotype was counted between two and nine times. J is TRBJ2-7 and V is TRBV25-1, with D tentatively TRBD2 (6 bases). Germline V lookup: CDR1 MGHDK, CDR2 SYGVNS. The V and J ends lost 3 bases and 2 bases respectively, with 14 bases between them. CDR3 size: 15 residues. CDR3 loop: CASSDDDSGPYEQYF. CDR3 bases: TGTGCCAGCAGTGATGATGATAGCGGACCCTACGAGCAGTACTTC.

A few counts support this clonotype. The chain has TRBV12-3 or TRBV12-4 and TRBJ2-7, with 7 bases aligning to TRBD1. Germline trimming cut 4 bases from V and 1 base from J; bases unmatched to any gene: 10. The CDR3 extends over 16 amino acids. Here the CDR3 DNA reads TGTGCCAGCAGTTGGCCTCGGGACAGCGAATCCTACGAGCAGTACTTC. Its translation is CASSWPRDSESYEQYF.

This clonotype has a handful of counts. In nucleotides, the CDR3 is TGTGCCAGCAGTTTGCGGACAGGGTTATTTCACGAGCAGTACTTC. Its protein is CASSLRTGLFHEQYF. The chain is built from TRBV12-3 or TRBV12-4 and TRBJ2-7, with 8 bases fitting TRBD1. Trimming removed 3 bases from V and 5 bases from J; junction bases left unmatched: 9. CDR3 length equals 15 residues.

The chain recombines TRBV7-9 with TRBJ1-2, with D possibly TRBD1 on 6 matching bases. The germline V and J ends were trimmed by 3 bases and 6 bases, with 17 bases remaining between them. The CDR3 has 15 residues. Germline V gene data show CDR1 as SEHNR and CDR2 as FQNEAQ (reference sequence). The CDR3 sequence is CASSFTGSATDGYTF. The CDR3 DNA sequence: TGTGCCAGCAGCTTTACAGGGTCCGCAACTGATGGCTACACCTTC.

This clonotype was observed a single time. V and J are TRBV7-8 and TRBJ1-2; possibly TRBD1 for D (5 bases). Trimming took off 0 bases at V and 6 bases at J, with 8 bases between the two ends. The V gene's germline CDR1 is SGHVS and CDR2 FQNEAQ. The CDR3 sequence is 13 residues long. The CDR3 DNA follows: TGTGCCAGCAGCTTAGCGGGCAGGGATGGCTACACCTTC. It specifies CASSLAGRDGYTF. The variable domain in full, with the rest retrieved from reference TRBV7-8 and TRBJ1-2, is GAGVSQSPRYKVAKRGQDVALRCDPISGHVSLFWYQQALGQGPEFLTYFQNEAQLDKSGLPSDRFFAERPEGSVSTLKIQRTQQEDSAVYLCASSLAGRDGYTFGSGTRLTVV.

This clonotype was picked up one time. This sequence joins TRBV7-6 and TRBJ2-1; no definite D call. This CDR3 has 13 residues. CDR1 is SGHVS and CDR2 is FNYEAQ in the germline V gene. V was shortened by 2 bases and J by 3 bases, with 5 bases between the two germline ends. The CDR3 nucleotides read TGTGCCAGCAGCTTAACTCACTACAATGAGCAGTTCTTC. The encoded protein is CASSLTHYNEQFF.